These 32 T cell receptor beta chains were sequenced from one sample in a study of siplizumab effects on memory and regulatory T cells (dated by TCRdb to the late 2010s). Library preparation was by the immunoSEQ multiplex PCR assay. TCRdb obtained this table from immuneACCESS and retained in-frame rearrangements with V and J assigned. These tables miss some clones; where compared with another copy, unresolved V genes account for less than half of the shortfall, and the remainder is unexplained. The sample contains approximately 100,000 clones, about 91% of them found a single time. The leading ten clones occupy just over 2.5% of the sample. Specimen: CD4+ T cells sorted from blood. The receptors here all came from a human donor in good health. Some clones in this sample may be carry-over from other donors' samples.

The rearrangement joins TRBV5-4 to TRBJ2-7; 12 bases are a match to TRBD2. The CDR3 loop spans 15 amino acids. After removal of 3 bases from V and 2 bases from J, the junction contained 3 bases not matched to a gene. Per the germline V gene, CDR1 is SGHNT and CDR2 is YYREEE (reference sequence). The CDR3 region is CASSWGLAGAYEQYF. The CDR3 DNA follows: TGTGCCAGCAGCTGGGGACTAGCGGGTGCCTACGAGCAGTACTTC. The entire variable domain, with the rest obtained from reference TRBV5-4 and TRBJ2-7, is as follows: ETGVTQSPTHLIKTRGQQVTLRCSSQSGHNTVSWYQQALGQGPQFIFQYYREEENGRGNFPPRFSGLQFPNYSSELNVNALELDDSALYLCASSWGLAGAYEQYFGPGTRLTVT.

This clone was recorded only once. J is TRBJ2-5 and V is TRBV27; a weak D match, TRBD1 (5 bases). The V and J ends lost 3 bases and 8 bases respectively, with 16 bases between them. CDR1 and CDR2 from the germline V gene are MNHEY and SMNVEV (reference sequence). The CDR3 length is 14 residues. The CDR3 is CASSFADKRSTQYF. CDR3 DNA sequence: TGTGCCAGCAGTTTTGCGGACAAGCGTTCCACCCAGTACTTC.

V gene TRBV13 combines with J gene TRBJ2-7, with D perhaps TRBD1 (5 bases). The CDR3 is 14 residues long. The ends were cut back, 5 bases at V and 2 bases at J, with 13 bases in the middle. From germline, CDR1 is PRHDT and CDR2 FYEKMQ (reference sequence). CDR3 bases: TGTGCCAGCAGCCCCGGACACGAAACCTACGAGCAGTACTTC. It specifies CASSPGHETYEQYF.

The V call is TRBV7-3, the J call TRBJ2-1, with 11 bases identical to TRBD2. CDR3 length: 15 amino acids. J gave up 14 bases and V 6 bases, and 15 bases lay outside the gene matches. Germline V CDR1 and CDR2: SGHTA, FQGTGA. Here the CDR3 reads CASSPGLAGGELEFF. In DNA form, the CDR3 reads TGTGCCAGCAGTCCCGGACTAGCGGGTGGGGAATTGGAGTTCTTC.

The V gene is TRBV27, the J gene TRBJ2-3, with 11 bases identical to TRBD2. The CDR3 loop spans 15 amino acids. CDR1 is MNHEY and CDR2 is SMNVEV in the germline V gene (reference sequence). V lost 5 bases and J lost 4; bases outside the gene matches: 5. CDR3 nucleotides: TGTGCCAGCAGTCTAGCGGGAGGAGGGGCAGATACGCAGTATTTT. Its translation is CASSLAGGGADTQYF.

This rearrangement joins TRBV10-2 to TRBJ1-2; 7 positions match TRBD1. CDR1 WSHSY and CDR2 SAAADI come from the germline V gene. The CDR3 is made up of 14 amino acids. Trimming took 4 bases from V and 5 from J; bases not matched to a gene: 7. CDR3 bases: TGCGCCAGCAGTGTAAGCGGGACAGAATATGGCTACACCTTC. It is translated as CASSVSGTEYGYTF.

CDR3 nucleotides: TGTGCCAGCAGTTTATCGGGACTAGCGTCCCCTCGCGCGTTCTTC. Translation gives CASSLSGLASPRAFF. The V and J genes are TRBV27 and TRBJ2-1, with 10 bases lining up with TRBD2. J lost 15 bases, V lost 0 bases, and 11 bases had no gene match. The germline V gene encodes CDR1 MNHEY and CDR2 SMNVEV (reference sequence). CDR3 size: 15 residues.

The gene calls are TRBV6-1 and TRBJ2-3; D remains unclear. This CDR3 region has 13 residues. The V end was cut by 7 bases, the J end by 6 bases, with 14 bases between. In germline, CDR1 is MNHNS, CDR2 SASEGT. CDR3: CASIPSKVDTQYF. Here the CDR3 DNA reads TGTGCCAGCATCCCATCCAAGGTCGATACGCAGTATTTT.

The genes are TRBV30 and TRBJ2-6, with 14 bases that match TRBD2. J was trimmed by 2 bases and V by 1 base; bases with no gene match: 1. The germline gives CDR1 GTSNPN, CDR2 SVGIG (reference sequence). The CDR3 is 17 amino acids. This chain's CDR3 is CAWSGGLAGAGANVLTF. Here the CDR3 DNA reads TGTGCCTGGAGTGGGGGACTAGCGGGAGCTGGGGCCAACGTCCTGACTTTC. The full variable domain, its missing parts supplied by reference TRBV30 and TRBJ2-6, is SQTIHQWPATLVQPVGSPLSLECTVEGTSNPNLYWYRQAAGRGLQLLFYSVGIGQISSEVPQNLSASRPQDRQFILSSKKLLLSDSGFYLCAWSGGLAGAGANVLTFGAGSRLTVL.

V usage is TRBV15 and J usage is TRBJ1-2, with D possibly matching TRBD1 (5 bases). The germline CDR1 and CDR2 sequences are LNHNV and YYDKDF (reference sequence). The germline V and J ends were trimmed by 5 bases and 8 bases, with 15 bases remaining between them. This CDR3 contains 13 residues. CDR3 sequence: CATSVGTLGGYTF. Written as DNA, the CDR3 is TGTGCCACCAGCGTAGGGACTTTAGGAGGCTACACCTTC.

Worth noting for this clone: Distinct nucleotide sequences in the sample also encode this CDR3. The chain combines TRBV5-1 with TRBJ1-5, with D perhaps matching TRBD1 (5 bases). The germline V and J ends were trimmed by 0 bases and 7 bases, with 8 bases remaining between them. Germline CDR1 is SGHRS and CDR2 is YFSETQ. This CDR3 is 13 amino acids long. CDR3 residues: CASSLAGNQPQHF. Written as DNA, the CDR3 is TGCGCCAGCAGCTTGGCAGGGAACCAGCCCCAGCATTTT.

The chain combines TRBV7-2 with TRBJ2-7; D uncertain. The CDR3 spans 15 residues. Germline loops: CDR1 SGHTA, CDR2 FQGNSA. Trimming left V 2 bases short and J 1 base short, with 12 bases between. CDR3 region: CASSLLPLESYEQYF. DNA of the CDR3: TGTGCCAGCAGCTTACTGCCGTTGGAGTCCTACGAGCAGTACTTC.

This chain joins TRBV28 and TRBJ1-3; 10 bases align to TRBD1. V was pared by 6 bases and J by 4 bases, with 9 bases of the junction left unmatched. CDR3 length: 16 amino acids. CDR1 is MDHEN and CDR2 is SYDVKM in the germline V gene. CDR3 sequence: CASRGTGTGVGNTIYF. The CDR3 DNA reads as TGTGCCAGCAGAGGAACCGGGACAGGGGTAGGAAACACCATATATTTT.

This sequence joins TRBV9 and TRBJ1-2; TRBD1 might be the D (5 bases). V lost 0 bases to trimming and J lost 3 bases, with 12 bases between them. In germline, CDR1 is SGDLS, CDR2 YYNGEE. This CDR3 is 15 amino acids long. CDR3 DNA: TGTGCCAGCAGCGTAGGGGGCCAGGGTGACTATGGCTACACCTTC. The encoded protein is CASSVGGQGDYGYTF.

The rearrangement links TRBV19 to TRBJ2-7; 12 bases are shared with TRBD2. Germline V gene data show CDR1 as LNHDA and CDR2 as SQIVND (reference sequence). V was clipped by 6 bases and J by 5 bases; unmatched bases: 5. The CDR3 length is 14 residues. CDR3 bases: TGTGCCAGTAGCCTAGCGGGAGGGTACCACGAGCAGTACTTC. Translated, it gives CASSLAGGYHEQYF.

This clone has only a few counts. V and J are TRBV28 and TRBJ2-7; D is perhaps TRBD2 (6 bases). The CDR3 runs 13 residues. The germline gives CDR1 MDHEN, CDR2 SYDVKM. Trimming took 3 bases from V and 1 from J, leaving 7 bases between them. In DNA, the CDR3 is TGTGCCAGCAGTTTTGGGGGGTCCTACGAGCAGTACTTC. Translation: CASSFGGSYEQYF.

The chain employs TRBV2 and TRBJ1-3; 9 bases line up with TRBD1. Germline V gives CDR1 SNHLY, CDR2 FYNNEI. The V segment lost 5 bases and the J segment 7 bases; nucleotides outside the gene matches: 3. The CDR3 is 13 residues long. Here the CDR3 reads CASSRDRANTIYF. The CDR3 nucleotides are TGTGCCAGCAGTAGGGACAGGGCCAACACCATATATTTT.

This clone came up a few times. The chain recombines TRBV18 with TRBJ1-5; TRBD1 matches 8 bases. CDR1 KGHSH and CDR2 LQKENI come from the germline V gene. The CDR3 is made up of 14 amino acids. V was clipped by 3 bases and J by 5 bases; unmatched bases: 3. The CDR3 DNA follows: TGTGCCAGCTCACCGTCACAGGGGGATCAGCCCCAGCATTTT. Translating it yields CASSPSQGDQPQHF.

This chain connects TRBV6-6 to TRBJ1-1; D ambiguous. Germline values: CDR1 MNHNY, CDR2 SVGAGI (reference sequence). CDR3 size: 16 residues. V was cut by 2 bases and J by 3 bases, with 16 bases left in between. CDR3: CASSYDPGRRDTEAFF. CDR3 sequence (DNA): TGTGCCAGCAGTTACGATCCAGGCCGGCGGGACACTGAAGCTTTCTTT.

The chain employs TRBV7-2 and TRBJ2-4; D is ambiguous. CDR1 and CDR2 (germline): SGHTA, FQGNSA. V was trimmed by 2 bases and J by 6 bases, leaving 11 bases between them. This CDR3 region has 14 residues. CDR3 amino acids: CASSLLASRNIQYF. DNA of the CDR3: TGTGCCAGCAGCTTATTAGCTTCTAGAAACATTCAGTACTTC.

The CDR3 bases are TGTGCCAGCAGCTATGGGGGGAACTATGGCTACACCTTC. It specifies CASSYGGNYGYTF. The gene calls are TRBV5-6 and TRBJ1-2, with TRBD1 as a possible D gene (5 bases). The V end was cut by 3 bases, the J end by 2 bases, with 8 bases between. In germline, CDR1 is SGHDT, CDR2 YYEEEE. The CDR3 length is 13 residues.

In this sample, this clone turned up a few times. The genes are TRBV2 and TRBJ2-3, with 8 bases aligning to TRBD1. This CDR3 is built from 17 residues. V dropped 1 base and J dropped 2; count of bases not matched to a gene: 8. The germline V gene has CDR1 SNHLY and CDR2 FYNNEI. The CDR3 here is CASSEGAGGILTDTQYF. The CDR3 DNA is TGTGCCAGCAGTGAAGGGGCAGGGGGCATTCTCACAGATACGCAGTATTTT.

The rearrangement links TRBV18 to TRBJ2-3, with a possible D match to TRBD2 (6 bases). Germline V lookup: CDR1 KGHSH, CDR2 LQKENI. Deletions cut 1 base from V and 1 base from J, with 12 bases between. CDR3 length: 16 amino acids. DNA of the CDR3: TGTGCCAGCTCACCACGACTAGTCTTGGGCACAGATACGCAGTATTTT. Its protein is CASSPRLVLGTDTQYF. The complete variable domain, with remaining parts taken from reference TRBV18 and TRBJ2-3, reads NAGVMQNPRHLVRRRGQEARLRCSPMKGHSHVYWYRQLPEEGLKFMVYLQKENIIDESGMPKERFSAEFPKEGPSILRIQQVVRGDSAAYFCASSPRLVLGTDTQYFGPGTRLTVL.

This clone showed up just once. This chain connects TRBV5-1 to TRBJ2-3; 7 bases agree with TRBD2. V dropped 1 base and J dropped 0; count of bases not matched to a gene: 2. Per the germline V gene, CDR1 is SGHRS and CDR2 is YFSETQ. The CDR3 spans 15 residues. The DNA for the CDR3 is TGCGCCAGCAGCTTGCTTAGCGGGAGCACAGATACGCAGTATTTT. It yields the protein CASSLLSGSTDTQYF.

The chain links TRBV20-1 to TRBJ1-2; D is ambiguous. With 5 bases removed from V and 1 base from J, the gap between germline ends came to 5 bases. Germline V gene lookup returns CDR1 DFQATT and CDR2 SNEGSKA (reference sequence). The CDR3 totals 11 residues. CDR3 nucleotides: TGCAGTGCTCCCAATAACTATGGCTACACCTTC. Protein product: CSAPNNYGYTF.

In its sample, this clone was seen a few times. This chain uses TRBV5-1 with TRBJ2-5; D is possibly TRBD2 (7 bases). The CDR3 runs 16 residues. Germline V gives CDR1 SGHRS, CDR2 YFSETQ. Trimming pared 4 bases from V and 5 bases from J, leaving 21 bases between. CDR3 coding DNA: TGCGCCAGCAGCCCTGGTAGTGGGGGGGCCAGGGAGACCCAGTACTTC. Its translation: CASSPGSGGARETQYF.

This rearrangement joins TRBV6-6 to TRBJ2-7, with TRBD1 identical over 8 bases. Germline V gene lookup returns CDR1 MNHNY and CDR2 SVGAGI (reference sequence). The CDR3 consists of 13 residues. Germline trimming cut 6 bases from V and 3 bases from J; bases unmatched to any gene: 4. CDR3 amino acids: CASSRTGIYEQYF. Written as DNA, the CDR3 is TGTGCCAGCAGCCGGACAGGGATCTACGAGCAGTACTTC.

The V and J genes are TRBV25-1 and TRBJ2-7; no clear D gene. The germline gives CDR1 MGHDK, CDR2 SYGVNS. The V gene lost 6 bases and the J gene lost 3 bases, with 12 bases spanning the gap. The CDR3 has 13 residues. The CDR3 loop is CASRGSIGYEQYF. CDR3 DNA: TGTGCCAGCAGGGGGTCCATCGGCTACGAGCAGTACTTC.

The V call is TRBV18, the J call TRBJ1-4; maybe TRBD1 (6 bases). Trimming stripped 2 bases from V and 1 base from J, with 8 bases between. The CDR3 sequence is 15 residues long. Germline V gives CDR1 KGHSH, CDR2 LQKENI. The CDR3 loop reads CASSPGQLTNEKLFF. The CDR3, as DNA: TGTGCCAGCTCACCAGGACAGTTAACTAATGAAAAACTGTTTTTT.

The genes are TRBV9 and TRBJ2-5; D gene uncertain. Trimming cost V 0 bases and J 4 bases, with 7 bases left between them. CDR3 length equals 13 residues. Germline loops: CDR1 SGDLS, CDR2 YYNGEE. CDR3 nucleotide sequence: TGTGCCAGCAGCGTAGGAATCATAGAGACCCAGTACTTC. Protein sequence: CASSVGIIETQYF.

The rearrangement uses TRBV7-2 and TRBJ2-3; 9 positions match TRBD2. The CDR3 is 16 amino acids. From germline, CDR1 is SGHTA and CDR2 FQGNSA. The junction had 5 bases not matched to a gene; V was cut back by 2 bases and J by 2 bases. Here the CDR3 DNA reads TGTGCCAGCAGCTTATGGCGGGAGGGCCCCACAGATACGCAGTATTTT. This codes for CASSLWREGPTDTQYF.

This clone came up once. This chain links TRBV6-4 with TRBJ2-1, with 7 nucleotides matching TRBD1. J was trimmed by 3 bases and V by 5 bases; bases with no gene match: 10. This CDR3 comprises 16 residues. The germline V gene has CDR1 MRHNA and CDR2 SNTAGT. The CDR3 sequence is CASSRQGEGGYNEQFF. The CDR3 DNA is TGTGCCAGCAGTCGTCAGGGGGAAGGAGGCTACAATGAGCAGTTCTTC.